The 13 T cell receptor beta chains below were found in one sample sequenced in a study of CD8 T cells in ankylosing spondylitis. TCRdb reprocessed the 5' RACE reads with MiXCR, giving one entry per CDR3 protein. The sample yields about 240,000 distinct CDR3 sequences, about 11% seen once. The sample was blood, either unsorted or a sorted T cell fraction (not recorded which). The receptors come from a male donor with ankylosing spondylitis or in good health (not recorded which).

This clonotype was seen ten or more times. This chain connects TRBV12-3 or TRBV12-4 to TRBJ2-2, with TRBD1 identical over 8 bases. The CDR3 contains 15 residues. J gave up 6 bases and V 5 bases, and 8 bases lay outside the gene matches. DNA for the CDR3: TGTGCCAGCAGTCCCGGGACAGGTCTGGCCGGGGAGCTGTTTTTT. Translation gives CASSPGTGLAGELFF.

CDR3 sequence (DNA): TGCAGCGTAGTGGGGGGCGCGGACTATGGCTACACCTTC. Protein product: CSVVGGADYGYTF. This sequence joins TRBV29-1 and TRBJ1-2, with D perhaps TRBD1 (6 bases). CDR3 size: 13 residues. Germline assignment: CDR1 SQVTM and CDR2 ANQGSEA. V was clipped by 6 bases and J by 3 bases, with 14 bases between them.

The chain joins TRBV9 to TRBJ2-1, with D perhaps matching TRBD1 or TRBD2 (5 bases each). Per germline, CDR1 SGDLS and CDR2 YYNGEE. V lost 2 bases, J lost 2 bases, and 11 bases lay in between. The CDR3 has 15 amino acids. The DNA of the CDR3 is TGTGCCAGCAGCGTCACGCCGGGACCCTACAATGAGCAGTTCTTC. This gives the protein CASSVTPGPYNEQFF.

This chain links TRBV7-9 with TRBJ2-3; 10 nucleotides align to TRBD2. Germline CDR1 is SEHNR and CDR2 is FQNEAQ (reference sequence). The CDR3 is made up of 14 amino acids. V dropped 6 bases and J dropped 6; count of bases not matched to a gene: 6. In DNA form, the CDR3 reads TGTGCCAGCAGAGGAGCGGGGGGGCATGATACGCAGTATTTT. This codes for CASRGAGGHDTQYF. The full variable domain, in which reference TRBV7-9 and TRBJ2-3 provide the parts outside the CDR3, is DTGVSQNPRHKITKRGQNVTFRCDPISEHNRLYWYRQTLGQGPEFLTYFQNEAQLEKSRLLSDRFSAERPKGSFSTLEIQRTEQGDSAMYLCASRGAGGHDTQYFGPGTRLTVL.

This clonotype was recorded at least ten times. The gene calls are TRBV20-1 and TRBJ2-1; D remains ambiguous. CDR1 DFQATT and CDR2 SNEGSKA come from the germline V gene (reference sequence). CDR3 length: 13 residues. V lost 5 bases and J lost 2, with 10 bases in between. The CDR3 nucleotides read TGCAGTGCTCAGTCCGGCCCCTACAATGAGCAGTTCTTC. The encoded protein is CSAQSGPYNEQFF.

This clonotype was seen many times. The V call is TRBV6-4, the J call TRBJ2-2, with a possible D match to TRBD2 (6 bases). Trimming shortened V by 6 bases and J by 6 bases, and 17 bases separated the two germline ends. CDR3 length: 15 amino acids. The germline gives CDR1 MRHNA, CDR2 SNTAGT. As DNA, the CDR3 is TGTGCCAGCAGCGCCGACTCCTCGGGGGCCGGGGAGCTGTTTTTT. Protein sequence: CASSADSSGAGELFF.

This clonotype was detected many times. The chain is built from TRBV29-1 and TRBJ1-2; D remains ambiguous. V gave up 2 bases and J gave up 5 bases, with 12 bases separating them. This CDR3 has 13 residues. CDR1 and CDR2 (germline): SQVTM, ANQGSEA. The CDR3: CSVEKQAAYGYTF. In nucleotides, the CDR3 is TGCAGCGTTGAAAAGCAGGCAGCTTATGGCTACACCTTC.

This clonotype was picked up many times. This chain joins TRBV14 and TRBJ2-7; D not certain. The CDR3 runs to 12 residues. CDR1 SGHDN and CDR2 FVKESK come from the germline V gene. Between the trimmed V and J ends, which lost 2 bases and 5 bases, there was a span of 7 bases. The CDR3, as DNA: TGTGCCAGCAGCCAAATGGTGGACGAGCAGTACTTC. Translating gives CASSQMVDEQYF.

This clonotype was counted once. The chain couples TRBV27 to TRBJ2-1, with 7 bases identical to TRBD1. With 5 bases clipped from V and 4 bases from J, the junction kept 8 bases outside the gene matches. Germline assignment: CDR1 MNHEY and CDR2 SMNVEV (reference sequence). The CDR3 runs to 15 residues. CDR3 DNA: TGTGCCAGCAGTCCCGGGACAGCAACATACAATGAGCAGTTCTTC. Translation: CASSPGTATYNEQFF.

This clonotype was counted ten times or more. The chain joins TRBV7-9 to TRBJ1-2; no clear D. Trimming removed 1 base from V and 4 bases from J, with 7 bases in between. The CDR3 runs to 13 residues. Germline CDR1 and CDR2: SEHNR and FQNEAQ (reference sequence). The CDR3 protein is CASSLGAAYGYTF. The CDR3 DNA is TGTGCCAGCAGCTTAGGGGCAGCCTATGGCTACACCTTC. The full variable domain, rest sourced from reference TRBV7-9 and TRBJ1-2, is DTGVSQNPRHKITKRGQNVTFRCDPISEHNRLYWYRQTLGQGPEFLTYFQNEAQLEKSRLLSDRFSAERPKGSFSTLEIQRTEQGDSAMYLCASSLGAAYGYTFGSGTRLTVV.

There are many counts of this clonotype. V and J are TRBV5-1 and TRBJ1-2; the D gene is possibly TRBD1 (5 bases). From germline, CDR1 is SGHRS and CDR2 YFSETQ. The CDR3 is 16 residues long. The germline V and J ends were trimmed by 3 bases and 4 bases, with 19 bases remaining between them. The CDR3 sequence: CASSSFNGGSSYGYTF. CDR3 coding DNA: TGCGCCAGCAGCTCCTTTAATGGGGGTTCCAGCTATGGCTACACCTTC.

V gene TRBV20-1 combines with J gene TRBJ2-7; D uncertain. Germline CDR1 DFQATT, CDR2 SNEGSKA (reference sequence). CDR3 length equals 11 residues. V was shortened by 5 bases and J by 3 bases, with 8 bases between the two germline ends. Here the CDR3 DNA reads TGCAGTGCTTATGAAGACTACGAGCAGTACTTC. Its translation is CSAYEDYEQYF.

This clonotype occurred many times. The J gene is TRBJ1-6, the V gene TRBV6-5; D unclear. Germline CDR1 and CDR2: MNHEY and SVGAGI. The V and J ends lost 4 bases and 0 bases respectively, with 16 bases between them. The CDR3 is made up of 18 amino acids. The CDR3 sequence is CASSFRRVKNSYNSPLHF. The CDR3 DNA is TGTGCCAGCAGTTTTCGTAGGGTTAAGAACTCCTATAATTCACCCCTCCACTTT.